The next 10 T cell receptor beta chains were all read from a single sample in a study of cytomegalovirus exposure and HLA in healthy donors (dated by TCRdb to 2016 to 2017). Library preparation was by the immunoSEQ multiplex PCR assay. For the multiplex PCR, a mixture combining 60 forward primers for TCR Vbeta segments and 13 reverse primers for TCR Jbeta segments was used. The immuneACCESS repertoire file appears here via TCRdb, limited to in-frame rearrangements. These files lack a portion of the clones; in checked studies, under half of the deficit traces to unresolved V genes, and the cause of the others is not known. This sample's table contains roughly 30,000 clones. The ten largest clones add up to less than 3.5% of the sample. The source material was PBMCs. The source of these receptors is a middle-aged woman in good health and CMV-seropositive.

The chain couples TRBV5-1 to TRBJ2-1, with D possibly TRBD2 on 5 matching bases. Trimming removed 1 base at V and 7 bases at J, with 12 bases between. The CDR3 has 14 residues. Germline assignment: CDR1 SGHRS and CDR2 YFSETQ. The CDR3 loop is CASSLLRGTNEQFF. CDR3 DNA: TGCGCCAGCAGCTTGTTACGGGGTACGAATGAGCAGTTCTTC.

The V call is TRBV5-6, the J call TRBJ2-5; 8 bases map to TRBD1. Germline CDR1 reads SGHDT; CDR2 reads YYEEEE. Trimming took 3 bases from V and 5 from J; bases not matched to a gene: 15. The CDR3 consists of 17 residues. This CDR3 reads CASSSADRVGSWETQYF. As DNA, the CDR3 is TGTGCCAGCAGCTCCGCGGACAGGGTTGGATCTTGGGAGACCCAGTACTTC.

The V and J genes are TRBV5-1 and TRBJ2-5; 14 bases match TRBD2. CDR3 length equals 16 residues. CDR1 and CDR2 from the germline V gene are SGHRS and YFSETQ. Trimming removed 4 bases from V and 3 bases from J; junction bases left unmatched: 5. The CDR3 DNA sequence: TGCGCCAGCAGCAACCGGGGACTAGCGGGAGAAGAGACCCAGTACTTC. Protein sequence: CASSNRGLAGEETQYF. Drawing the rest from reference TRBV5-1 and TRBJ2-5, the complete variable domain is KAGVTQTPRYLIKTRGQQVTLSCSPISGHRSVSWYQQTPGQGLQFLFEYFSETQRNKGNFPGRFSGRQFSNSRSEMNVSTLELGDSALYLCASSNRGLAGEETQYFGPGTRLLVL.

The chain is built from TRBV6-5 and TRBJ2-5, with TRBD2 identical over 13 bases. The V and J ends lost 4 bases and 3 bases, in that order; junction bases with no gene match: 2. In germline, CDR1 is MNHEY, CDR2 SVGAGI. The length of the CDR3 is 15 residues. DNA for the CDR3: TGTGCCAGCAGTTGGGGACTAGCGGGAAAAGAGACCCAGTACTTC. Translated, it gives CASSWGLAGKETQYF.

The chain joins TRBV5-6 to TRBJ2-1, with unresolved D. The CDR3 sequence is 12 residues long. Trimming cost V 1 base and J 9 bases, with 8 bases left between them. Per germline, CDR1 SGHDT and CDR2 YYEEEE. The CDR3 spells CASSLLGGEQFF. The DNA for the CDR3 is TGTGCCAGCAGCTTGTTAGGCGGTGAGCAGTTCTTC.

The chain has TRBV9 and TRBJ2-3, with D possibly matching TRBD2 (6 bases). The V gene lost 3 bases and the J gene lost 5 bases, with 16 bases spanning the gap. CDR1 is SGDLS, CDR2 YYNGEE, per germline. The CDR3 has 15 amino acids. CDR3 residues: CASSAGGSGVDTQYF. CDR3 DNA: TGTGCCAGCAGCGCTGGGGGTAGCGGCGTAGATACGCAGTATTTT. The whole variable domain, remainder taken from reference TRBV9 and TRBJ2-3, is DSGVTQTPKHLITATGQRVTLRCSPRSGDLSVYWYQQSLDQGLQFLIQYYNGEERAKGNILERFSAQQFPDLHSELNLSSLELGDSALYFCASSAGGSGVDTQYFGPGTRLTVL.

The CDR3 loop reads CASSPLGGGGNQPQHF. For the CDR3, the DNA is TGTGCCAGCAGCCCCCTCGGGGGGGGAGGCAATCAGCCCCAGCATTTT. The genes are TRBV7-2 and TRBJ1-5; D is possibly TRBD1 (5 bases). CDR3 size: 16 residues. V lost 5 bases, J lost 2 bases, and 16 bases lay in between. Per the germline V gene, CDR1 is SGHTA and CDR2 is FQGNSA.

J is TRBJ1-5 and V is TRBV9; unclear D gene. In germline, CDR1 is SGDLS, CDR2 YYNGEE. CDR3 size: 14 residues. V was clipped by 2 bases and J by 5 bases, with 11 bases between them. CDR3 protein: CASSVAPVDQPQHF. The CDR3 bases are TGTGCCAGCAGCGTTGCCCCAGTGGATCAGCCCCAGCATTTT.

The rearrangement joins TRBV11-2 to TRBJ2-3; 11 bases fit TRBD2. Germline lookup yields CDR1 SGHAT and CDR2 FQNNGV. Trimming took 6 bases from V and 0 from J; bases not matched to a gene: 8. The CDR3 contains 17 residues. In DNA, the CDR3 is TGTGCCAGCAGACCACGACTAGCGGGAACCAGCACAGATACGCAGTATTTT. It translates to CASRPRLAGTSTDTQYF.

The rearrangement joins TRBV5-4 to TRBJ2-1, with a possible D match to TRBD2 (6 bases). V lost 4 bases to trimming and J lost 7 bases, with 24 bases between them. Germline CDR1 and CDR2: SGHNT and YYREEE (reference sequence). The CDR3 consists of 17 residues. CDR3 in DNA: TGTGCCAGCAGCCTGAGTTCGGGAGCGGACAATTGGAATGAGCAGTTCTTC. Residues: CASSLSSGADNWNEQFF. Full variable domain (rest looked up from reference TRBV5-4 and TRBJ2-1): ETGVTQSPTHLIKTRGQQVTLRCSSQSGHNTVSWYQQALGQGPQFIFQYYREEENGRGNFPPRFSGLQFPNYSSELNVNALELDDSALYLCASSLSSGADNWNEQFFGPGTRLTVL.